This T cell receptor beta chain is from a study of OX40 agonist ivuxolimab in advanced cancers. Study-level background: Treatment of patients was with ivuxolimab, an agonistic anti-OX40 (CD134) antibody. Eligibility rules accepted prior anti-PD-1, anti-PD-L1 or anti-CTLA-4 therapy, and 30% to 40% had some. Three patients responded partially, comprising one with hepatocellular carcinoma and two with cutaneous melanoma. Study conclusions and caveats: Fewer expanded clones were found on average in CD4+ than in CD8+ T cells.

Libraries were prepared by immunoSEQ multiplex PCR; TCRdb keeps only in-frame clonotypes and omits some of them. Among more than 60,000 clones, more than 65% were seen once, and the ten largest hold roughly 4.1%. In regard to this clone: The antigen remains undetermined.

The length of the CDR3 is 14 residues. The V gene's germline CDR1 is MRHNA and CDR2 SNTAGT. With 7 bases clipped from V and 9 bases from J, the junction kept 8 bases outside the gene matches. This chain links TRBV6-4 with TRBJ2-1, with 11 nucleotides matching TRBD1. The starting material was CD4+ or CD8+ T cells sorted from blood, obtained in a trial of the OX40 agonist ivuxolimab. The sequence came from an adult with an advanced solid tumor such as melanoma, head and neck, liver or kidney cancer. In nucleotides, the CDR3 is TGTGCCAGCACTACAGGACAGGGGGCATGTGAGCAGTTCTTC. This translates into CASTTGQGACEQFF.